This section outlines one T cell receptor beta chain sequence together with its context. Its matching antigen is unknown. Expressed TCRB transcripts were sequenced after all isolated RNA was converted to cDNA. Sequencing was performed with immunoSEQ multiplex PCR; in TCRdb, only in-frame clones are kept and a portion is missing. The sample has some 190,000 clones, 7.8% seen once. The sample is drawn from a study of beta chain features in type 1 diabetes. The study, taken as a whole, reports: Moderately but significantly shorter TCRB CDR3s were found in Type 1 diabetes patients in all four CD4+ subsets.

Germline V gene data show CDR1 as SGHTA and CDR2 as FQGTGA. V shed 6 bases, J shed 7 bases, and the junction held 7 bases outside the gene matches. The CDR3 is 14 residues long. The V and J genes are TRBV7-3 and TRBJ2-2, with 8 bases matching TRBD2. This TCR came from a woman in her thirties or forties with type 1 diabetes. The specimen was central memory CD4+ T cells from blood. CDR3 sequence (DNA): TGTGCCAGCAGTCTATTGCGGGGGGACGGGGAGCTGTTTTTT. This codes for CASSLLRGDGELFF.